The entry below describes one T cell receptor beta chain. As yet, its antigen is unknown. This entry is derived from a study of lymphopenia after photon versus proton radiotherapy. General study results and limits: Oligoclonal CD8+ Temra expansion after nadir drove photon patients' diversity drop. Only patients who died were analyzed for survival; proton advantage is unproven.

TCRdb's copy holds only in-frame clones and misses some; the assay was immunoSEQ multiplex PCR. The repertoire holds about 16,000 clones, roughly nine tenths seen once, with about 50% in the top ten. This clonotype was obtained from an older woman with cholangiocarcinoma. Some clones in this sample may be carry-over from other donors' samples. The sample here was peripheral blood, taken from a patient treated with proton-based radiotherapy.

CDR3 DNA sequence: TGTGCCAGCAGTGAGGCAGGGGGCTCCTACGAGCAGTACTTC. Its protein product is CASSEAGGSYEQYF. The V and J genes are TRBV6-1 and TRBJ2-7; 7 bases are a match to TRBD1. Germline assignment: CDR1 MNHNS and CDR2 SASEGT. This CDR3 has 14 residues. V was clipped by 3 bases and J by 0 bases; unmatched bases: 2.